This T cell receptor (beta chain) was captured by sequencing in a study of blood T cell repertoires in COVID-19 (dated by TCRdb to the early 2020s). A note on the overall study: Samples covering the acute and convalescent phases of COVID-19 were provided by collaborators in the United States, Italy and Spain. The samples were drawn from the first 160 participants of the ongoing ImmuneRACE study and from over a thousand subjects provided by 6 global collaborators. The material from the prospective study consisted of cDNA or gDNA derived from T cells, B-cell-depleted T cells, or PBMCs. A de-identified subject ID, COVID-19 status, age in years and sex were almost always included in the sample metadata. A freely available public database, intended as a resource for researchers studying the immune response to SARS-CoV-2, is where the repertoires were released. Where available, HLA class I and class II types were obtained from metadata supplied by the sample provider rather than from assay-based typing. Deeply sampled blood TCRbeta repertoires from subjects exposed to, actively infected with, or recovered from COVID-19 were included in the dataset. What the research found in general, with its limitations: How much clinical and demographic metadata was included differed by source and by participant, and the metadata was provided uncurated.

In the prospective study, participants were roughly 18 to 90 years old, resided in about 25 geographic areas of the United States, and were enrolled through a virtual design. Cohort assignment in the prospective study relied on participant-reported clinical history from a screening survey and a study questionnaire. ImmuneRACE Cohort 3 recovered participants were defined by two consecutive negative NP/OP PCR tests, healthcare professional clearance, or symptom resolution. In the prospective study, whole blood, serum and a nasopharyngeal or oropharyngeal swab were collected from each participant by mobile phlebotomists. Additional blood draws and questionnaires over a 2-month period could optionally be provided by prospective study participants. Before DNA extraction, prospective study blood samples were shipped either frozen or at room temperature. Note on this clone: Its cognate antigen has yet to be identified. Base qualities are not recorded, but no much larger clone differs from it by a single base.

Reading from cysteine to phenylalanine, the CDR3 counts 14 amino acids. The DNA shown is the 42-base CDR3, in frame from base 1. V is pared back by 3 bases and J by 4 bases, with 12 bases lying between the germline termini. Taken from the germline V gene, the CDR1 and CDR2 loops are SGHTA and FQGTGA. TCRbeta CDR3 regions were amplified from genomic DNA using the immunoSEQ Assay, a bias-controlled multiplex PCR. In the original analysis: Within the assay, amplification of reference gene primers was used to estimate how many nucleated cells each sample contained. To quantify the absolute abundance of each unique TCRbeta CDR3 rearrangement, sequence reads were collapsed and filtered. Productive Simpson clonality was computed per sample as the square root of Simpson's diversity index over productive rearrangements. TCRdb stores this immuneACCESS table with in-frame sequences only. Part of the clones is absent; in the studies checked, under half of the shortfall reflects unresolved V genes, and no reason is known for the rest. That table supplies the V and J calls and clone size; D and trimming were determined from the DNA. This sample comprises roughly 140,000 clones, around 81% of them detected only once. Around 6.2% of the sample is held by the ten biggest clonotypes.

The TCR sequence derives from a woman aged 40 to 50 who had recovered from COVID-19. Sequenced sample: PBMCs or T cells enriched from blood (not recorded which). The rearrangement combines TRBV7-3 with TRBJ1-2; TRBD1 is possibly the D segment (5 matching bases). The CDR3 sequence is CASSLDHDSYGYTF. The sequenced DNA: TGTGCCAGCAGCTTGGACCACGACAGCTATGGCTACACCTTC.